Shown below are 14 T cell receptor beta chains from a single sample sequenced in a study of T cell responses to AZD1222 COVID-19 vaccine. Generated by immunoSEQ multiplex PCR, the TCRdb table keeps only in-frame clones and is missing some. The repertoire has some 40,000 clones, around 80% of them found once; the top ten carry approximately 21%. Sequencing used peripheral blood, obtained 28 days after the second dose of the MenACWY control vaccine. Receptors were obtained from an adult who received the MenACWY meningococcal vaccine as a control.

This clone occurred a few times. The chain carries TRBV9 and TRBJ1-5; D unresolved. This CDR3 has 14 residues. V was clipped by 3 bases and J by 3 bases, with 10 bases between them. Looked up from germline, CDR1 is SGDLS and CDR2 is YYNGEE. This CDR3 reads CASSDGRTNQPQHF. The CDR3 DNA reads TGTGCCAGCAGCGATGGCAGGACCAATCAGCCCCAGCATTTT.

The rearrangement uses TRBV3-1 (or the pseudogene TRBV3-2) and TRBJ2-3, with 13 bases lining up with TRBD2. V was pared by 4 bases and J by 7 bases, with 2 bases of the junction left unmatched. CDR3 length equals 14 residues. Germline lookup yields CDR1 LGHDT and CDR2 YNNKEL (reference sequence). The CDR3 protein is CASSPGLAGYTQYF. CDR3 bases: TGTGCCAGCAGCCCGGGACTAGCGGGGTATACGCAGTATTTT.

The CDR3 reads CASSWMGGLGGYTF. CDR3 in DNA: TGTGCCAGCAGCTGGATGGGGGGCTTAGGTGGCTACACCTTC. V and J are TRBV5-4 and TRBJ1-2; D is perhaps TRBD1 (6 bases). V lost 3 bases, J lost 7 bases, and 16 bases lay in between. The germline gives CDR1 SGHNT, CDR2 YYREEE (reference sequence). The CDR3 consists of 14 residues. The variable domain in full, with the rest retrieved from reference TRBV5-4 and TRBJ1-2, is ETGVTQSPTHLIKTRGQQVTLRCSSQSGHNTVSWYQQALGQGPQFIFQYYREEENGRGNFPPRFSGLQFPNYSSELNVNALELDDSALYLCASSWMGGLGGYTFGSGTRLTVV.

The rearrangement joins TRBV6-4 to TRBJ1-5; weak D call: TRBD1 (5 bases). Germline CDR1 reads MRHNA; CDR2 reads SNTAGT. This CDR3 has 13 residues. The ends were cut back, 3 bases at V and 9 bases at J, with 12 bases in the middle. CDR3 in amino acids: CASSEMQGGPQHF. In DNA, the CDR3 is TGTGCCAGCAGTGAAATGCAGGGCGGGCCCCAGCATTTT.

The chain uses TRBV27 and TRBJ1-1; D gene unclear. Trimming removed 3 bases from V and 1 base from J, with 6 bases in between. Germline V CDR1 and CDR2: MNHEY, SMNVEV (reference sequence). The length of the CDR3 is 13 residues. CDR3 sequence: CASSFNQNTEAFF. In nucleotides, the CDR3 is TGTGCCAGCAGTTTCAATCAGAACACTGAAGCTTTCTTT.

The chain uses TRBV6-4 and TRBJ2-2, with 7 bases that match TRBD2. Germline trimming cut 3 bases from V and 3 bases from J; bases unmatched to any gene: 4. CDR1 is MRHNA and CDR2 is SNTAGT in the germline V gene. The CDR3 loop spans 15 amino acids. The CDR3 region is CASSEQGGHTGELFF. Written as DNA, the CDR3 is TGTGCCAGCAGTGAGCAGGGAGGGCACACCGGGGAGCTGTTTTTT.

The rearrangement uses TRBV7-9 and TRBJ2-1; no clear D. The V gene lost 6 bases and the J gene lost 6 bases, with 18 bases spanning the gap. From germline, CDR1 is SEHNR and CDR2 FQNEAQ (reference sequence). The CDR3 is 15 residues long. CDR3 DNA: TGTGCCAGCAGTCAAAAGGTGCGGCTCGGCAATGAGCAGTTCTTC. It encodes CASSQKVRLGNEQFF.

In nucleotides, the CDR3 is TGTGCCACCAGTGACCAACAGGGGGCAAGCAATCAGCCCCAGCATTTT. Protein sequence: CATSDQQGASNQPQHF. This chain uses TRBV24-1 with TRBJ1-5; 9 bases map to TRBD1. This CDR3 comprises 16 residues. Germline CDR1 and CDR2: KGHDR and SFDVKD. With 4 bases clipped from V and 1 base from J, the junction kept 4 bases outside the gene matches.

The V and J genes are TRBV30 and TRBJ2-7, with TRBD1 matching over 10 bases. The CDR3 covers 14 residues. The ends lost 2 bases at V and 4 bases at J; junction bases unmatched: 5. The germline V gene has CDR1 GTSNPN and CDR2 SVGIG (reference sequence). CDR3: CAWSPGTGVYEQYF. The CDR3 DNA is TGTGCCTGGAGTCCCGGGACAGGGGTTTACGAGCAGTACTTC. The entire variable domain, with the rest obtained from reference TRBV30 and TRBJ2-7, is as follows: SQTIHQWPATLVQPVGSPLSLECTVEGTSNPNLYWYRQAAGRGLQLLFYSVGIGQISSEVPQNLSASRPQDRQFILSSKKLLLSDSGFYLCAWSPGTGVYEQYFGPGTRLTVT.

V usage is TRBV5-1 and J usage is TRBJ2-2; 10 positions agree with TRBD1. Germline V gives CDR1 SGHRS, CDR2 YFSETQ. The CDR3 spans 16 residues. Trimming took 0 bases from V and 5 from J; bases not matched to a gene: 4. CDR3 sequence: CASSLEGQGVTGELFF. The CDR3 region has the DNA TGCGCCAGCAGCTTGGAAGGACAGGGGGTAACCGGGGAGCTGTTTTTT.

The J gene is TRBJ1-1, the V gene TRBV20-1; D gene uncertain. The length of the CDR3 is 11 residues. CDR1 and CDR2 (germline): DFQATT, SNEGSKA (reference sequence). Trimming removed 5 bases from V and 5 bases from J, with 9 bases in between. The CDR3 DNA reads TGCAGTGCTTCCCCGGTAACTGAAGCTTTCTTT. Its translation: CSASPVTEAFF.

The gene calls are TRBV5-4 and TRBJ2-1; unclear D gene. CDR3 size: 15 residues. The V gene's germline CDR1 is SGHNT and CDR2 YYREEE (reference sequence). V was clipped by 3 bases and J by 0 bases, with 10 bases between them. CDR3 DNA: TGTGCCAGCAGCTCGGGCGGAAGCTCCTACAATGAGCAGTTCTTC. As protein: CASSSGGSSYNEQFF.

The rearrangement uses TRBV27 and TRBJ1-2, with 10 bases fitting TRBD1. Losses at the gene ends were 5 bases for V and 11 bases for J; bases not matched to a gene: 5. This CDR3 comprises 12 residues. CDR1 and CDR2 (germline): MNHEY, SMNVEV (reference sequence). The CDR3, as DNA: TGTGCCAGCAGTGACCGGGACAGGGGTTACACCTTC. Amino acid sequence: CASSDRDRGYTF.

J is TRBJ1-6 and V is TRBV7-9; D is undetermined. The CDR3 runs 15 residues. Per germline, CDR1 SEHNR and CDR2 FQNEAQ (reference sequence). The V end was cut by 4 bases, the J end by 0 bases, with 7 bases between. CDR3 DNA sequence: TGTGCCAGCAGCTGGACGGGCTCCTATAATTCACCCCTCCACTTT. This encodes CASSWTGSYNSPLHF.